Listed here are 8 T cell receptor beta chains from one sample, sequenced in a study of blood T cell repertoires in COVID-19. Data came from immunoSEQ multiplex PCR; TCRdb stores just in-frame clones and leaves some out. There are a few hundred thousand clones in the sample; 75% to 85% occur only once, and approximately 13% lies in the top ten. The specimen sequenced was peripheral blood. The source is a human donor in a cohort sampled during active COVID-19.

The rearrangement links TRBV3-1 (or the pseudogene TRBV3-2) to TRBJ2-1, with a tentative D call TRBD1 (8 bases). The CDR3 totals 18 residues. V dropped 0 bases and J dropped 12 bases, with 27 bases sitting between them. CDR1 and CDR2 from the germline V gene are LGHDT and YNNKEL (reference sequence). The CDR3 coding sequence is TGTGCCAGCAGCCAAGATCTTTCGGCTAGCGGTTCACAGGGGGGGCAGTTCTTC. Its translation: CASSQDLSASGSQGGQFF.

The chain carries TRBV29-1 and TRBJ1-1; 10 positions agree with TRBD1. The CDR3 is 13 residues long. CDR1 and CDR2 from the germline V gene are SQVTM and ANQGSEA. After removal of 6 bases from V and 3 bases from J, the junction contained 4 bases not matched to a gene. The CDR3 protein is CSVIGQGDTEAFF. Here the CDR3 DNA reads TGCAGCGTGATCGGACAGGGGGACACTGAAGCTTTCTTT.

This clone was picked up one time. This chain connects TRBV6-6 to TRBJ2-7; 14 bases are shared with TRBD2. Germline-derived CDR1 and CDR2 are MNHNY and SVGAGI (reference sequence). Losses at the gene ends were 6 bases for V and 5 bases for J; bases not matched to a gene: 21. This CDR3 spans 20 amino acids. For the CDR3, the DNA is TGTGCCAGCAGCTTGACTAGCGGGAGGGCCTCGATGGAGCGAGCTAACGAGCAGTACTTC. Its protein product is CASSLTSGRASMERANEQYF.

Here the CDR3 reads CASSVGVSGSSGTQYF. The CDR3 DNA follows: TGTGCCAGCAGCGTAGGCGTTAGCGGGAGCTCGGGGACCCAGTACTTC. The gene calls are TRBV9 and TRBJ2-5, with TRBD2 matching over 9 bases. Germline CDR1 reads SGDLS; CDR2 reads YYNGEE. The CDR3 is 16 amino acids. V shed 0 bases and J 7 bases; nucleotides not matched to a gene: 10.

This clone is a singleton in its sample. The J gene is TRBJ1-1, the V gene TRBV5-1; possible D gene TRBD1, 6 bases. The CDR3 extends over 15 amino acids. The germline V and J ends were trimmed by 0 bases and 5 bases, with 14 bases remaining between them. Germline loops: CDR1 SGHRS, CDR2 YFSETQ. In nucleotides, the CDR3 is TGCGCCAGCAGCTTGGTTGTAGGGGGAAGAACTGAAGCTTTCTTT. Its translation: CASSLVVGGRTEAFF.

The rearrangement links TRBV27 to TRBJ1-2; TRBD1 matches at 9 bases. With V trimmed by 5 bases and J by 7 bases, 14 bases remained unmatched. The CDR3 is 16 amino acids. CDR1 and CDR2 (germline): MNHEY, SMNVEV (reference sequence). The DNA for the CDR3 is TGTGCCAGCAGTACCTATGGGACAGGGAAGTCGGTTGGCTACACCTTC. Translation gives CASSTYGTGKSVGYTF.

The chain couples TRBV7-2 to TRBJ1-5; TRBD1 agrees at 7 bases. The CDR3 covers 13 residues. Losses at the gene ends were 5 bases for V and 6 bases for J; bases not matched to a gene: 4. Germline V gene data show CDR1 as SGHTA and CDR2 as FQGNSA. The CDR3 sequence is CASSLQGSQPQHF. CDR3 bases: TGTGCCAGCAGCCTACAGGGGTCTCAGCCCCAGCATTTT.

The chain is built from TRBV19 and TRBJ1-4, with a tentative D call TRBD1 (5 bases). Germline V gene data show CDR1 as LNHDA and CDR2 as SQIVND (reference sequence). This CDR3 has 16 amino acids. V gave up 10 bases and J gave up 3 bases, with 21 bases separating them. The CDR3 sequence is CATSAEGRPANEKLFF. The CDR3 region has the DNA TGTGCCACCTCAGCAGAGGGGAGGCCGGCTAATGAAAAACTGTTTTTT.